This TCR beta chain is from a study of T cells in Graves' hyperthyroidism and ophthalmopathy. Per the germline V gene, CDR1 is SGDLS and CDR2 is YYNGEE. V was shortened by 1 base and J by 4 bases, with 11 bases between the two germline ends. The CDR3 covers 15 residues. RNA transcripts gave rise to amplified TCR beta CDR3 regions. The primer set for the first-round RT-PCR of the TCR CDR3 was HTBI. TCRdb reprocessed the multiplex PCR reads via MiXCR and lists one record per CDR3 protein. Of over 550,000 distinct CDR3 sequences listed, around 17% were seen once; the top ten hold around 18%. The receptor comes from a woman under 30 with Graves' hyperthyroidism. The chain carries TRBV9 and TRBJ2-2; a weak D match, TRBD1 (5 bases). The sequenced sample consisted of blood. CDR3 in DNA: TGTGCCAGCAGCGTATCAAGACAGCTCACCGGGGAGCTGTTTTTT. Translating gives CASSVSRQLTGELFF. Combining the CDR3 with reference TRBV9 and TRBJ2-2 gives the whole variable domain DSGVTQTPKHLITATGQRVTLRCSPRSGDLSVYWYQQSLDQGLQFLIQYYNGEERAKGNILERFSAQQFPDLHSELNLSSLELGDSALYFCASSVSRQLTGELFFGEGSRLTVL.